The present TCR beta chain was sequenced within a study of blood T cell repertoires in COVID-19. J lost 9 bases, V lost 5 bases, and 10 bases had no gene match. The CDR3 has 15 residues. The germline CDR1 and CDR2 sequences are SGHTA and FQGNSA. TCRdb's copy holds only in-frame clones and misses some; the assay was immunoSEQ multiplex PCR. The sample shows under 200,000 clones, approximately 85% of them seen only once. The chain links TRBV7-2 to TRBJ1-6, with TRBD1 matching over 7 bases. The specimen was peripheral blood. This clonotype originated in a man in his forties or fifties who had recovered from COVID-19. CDR3 in amino acids: CASSATGLGASPLHF. The CDR3 DNA sequence: TGTGCCAGCAGCGCGACAGGGTTGGGGGCTTCACCCCTCCACTTT.